This TCR beta chain was identified in a study of CD8 T cells in ankylosing spondylitis. Study outcomes and limitations: According to the report, clones linked to the disease were significantly enriched in matched synovial fluid samples taken from ankylosing spondylitis patients.

Quantitative molecular-barcoded 5'-RACE generated the TCR beta libraries. MiXCR was run by TCRdb on the 5' RACE reads, yielding one entry per CDR3 protein. This sample has tens of thousands of distinct CDR3 sequences, with over 3.5% found just once. V shed 4 bases, J shed 7 bases, and the junction held 12 bases outside the gene matches. There are 17 residues in the CDR3. The germline CDR1 and CDR2 sequences are SGDLS and YYNGEE. This clonotype was found many times. Its antigen is still unknown. Sequencing was done on a sample of blood, either unsorted or a sorted T cell fraction (not recorded which). This chain links TRBV9 with TRBJ1-6; 9 nucleotides agree with TRBD1. This sequence was found in a female donor with ankylosing spondylitis or in good health (not recorded which). CDR3 DNA: TGTGCCAGCAGCCCCCACTCCGGGACAGGGTCAAATTCACCCCTCCACTTT. Translated, it gives CASSPHSGTGSNSPLHF.